Listed below are T cell receptor beta chains from one sample, sequenced in a study of shared clonotypes between healthy human individuals. Method: immunoSEQ multiplex PCR; TCRdb's copy keeps in-frame clones and lacks some. The sample includes around 500,000 clones, approximately 79% of them seen just once. Sequencing used PBMCs. The receptors derive from a middle-aged woman in good health. Some clones in this sample may be carry-over from other donors' samples. Both conserved end residues are part of each CDR3. The D gene is left open where the match is weak. The listing skips clone size in some rows; elsewhere it reads once, few, many or a size class.

J gene	clone size	D gene	V gene	CDR3 DNA	CDR3 protein
TRBJ1-2	few	TRBD1	TRBV6-6	TGTGCCAGCAGTTTTACAGGGACAGGAGGCTACACCTTC	CASSFTGTGGYTF
TRBJ1-2	many	TRBD1	TRBV4-3	TGCGCCAGCAGCCCGGGACAGGGCTTAGGCTACACCTTC	CASSPGQGLGYTF
TRBJ2-5	.	TRBD2	TRBV11-2	TGTGCCAGCAGCCCAAGCCTCCTAGCGGGAGGGGAGACCCAGTACTTC	CASSPSLLAGGETQYF
TRBJ1-5	.	.	TRBV7-9	TGTGCCAGCAGCTCGGACAGACGACAGCCCCAGCATTTT	CASSSDRRQPQHF
TRBJ2-3	.	.	TRBV7-2	TGTGCCAGCAGCCGACAGTGGTCTCCTAGCACAGATACGCAGTATTTT	CASSRQWSPSTDTQYF
TRBJ2-3	.	TRBD1	TRBV6-1	TGTGCCAGCAGCCTGACAGGGCTCACAGATACGCAGTATTTT	CASSLTGLTDTQYF
TRBJ2-3	.	.	TRBV5-4	TGTGCCACCGATCGGGCGGGACGACACACAGATACGCAGTATTTT	CATDRAGRHTDTQYF
TRBJ2-1	.	.	TRBV7-2	TGTGCCAGCAGCTTAGGAAAGAGGCACAATGAGCAGTTCTTC	CASSLGKRHNEQFF
TRBJ2-7	.	TRBD2	TRBV6-5	TGTGCCAGCAGGCAAACACTAGCGGCCTACGAGCAGTACTTC	CASRQTLAAYEQYF
TRBJ2-5	.	.	TRBV30	TGTGCCTCCTCGATCGGGGAGACCCAGTACTTC	CASSIGETQYF
TRBJ1-5	many	.	TRBV21-1	TGTGCCAGCAGCAAAGTGGGGACAGGGGTAGTATTGGGCAATCAGCCCCAGCATTTT	CASSKVGTGVVLGNQPQHF
TRBJ2-2	.	.	TRBV9	TGTGCCAGCAGCGTAGGTCGGATGCAGAACACCGGGGAGCTGTTTTTT	CASSVGRMQNTGELFF
TRBJ2-7	.	TRBD2	TRBV27	TGTGCCAGCAGTTCCGCGGGAGGGGGCTCCTACGAGCAGTACTTC	CASSSAGGGSYEQYF
TRBJ2-5	few	TRBD1	TRBV5-8	TGTGCCAGCAGCTTGTTCGGGGGACAGGGAAAGACCCAGTACTTC	CASSLFGGQGKTQYF
TRBJ2-7	.	.	TRBV6-5	TGTGCCAGCAGTCCCCCGGGACAAGCCTACGAGCAGTACTTC	CASSPPGQAYEQYF
TRBJ2-7	.	.	TRBV11-1	TGTGCCAGCAGCTTAGGAGCTAGCAGTCGCTCCTACGAGCAGTACTTC	CASSLGASSRSYEQYF
TRBJ2-7	.	.	TRBV19	TGTGCCAGTAGTCCCCAGGGGAAAACCTACGAGCAGTACTTC	CASSPQGKTYEQYF
TRBJ2-1	.	.	TRBV7-9	TGTGCCAGCAGTGCCCAGCGGACCGATAATGAGCAGTTCTTC	CASSAQRTDNEQFF
TRBJ1-1	.	.	TRBV10-3	TGTGCCATCAGTGGAGGTGAGGAGACTGAAGCTTTCTTT	CAISGGEETEAFF
TRBJ1-2	.	.	TRBV4-2	TGTGCCAGCAGCCAAGCCCGGACAGTCTATGGCTACACCTTC	CASSQARTVYGYTF
TRBJ1-5	.	.	TRBV19	TGTGCCAGTAGTATACCCCGACAGGTTTCGAATCAGCCCCAGCATTTT	CASSIPRQVSNQPQHF
TRBJ1-4	.	.	TRBV7-7	TGTGCCAGCAGCTTTGGTGAGGGTGAAAAACTGTTTTTT	CASSFGEGEKLFF
TRBJ1-1	.	.	TRBV30	TGTGCCTGGAGTACGGACAGGAACACTGAAGCTTTCTTT	CAWSTDRNTEAFF
TRBJ1-4	.	TRBD1	TRBV29-1	TGCAGCGTTGGGGACAGGGATGAAAAACTGTTTTTT	CSVGDRDEKLFF